The 13 T cell receptor beta chains in this list originate from one sample, sequenced in a study of blood T cell repertoires in COVID-19. The assay was immunoSEQ multiplex PCR, and TCRdb's table has in-frame clones only and misses some. The profile shows 310,000 or so clones, around nine tenths of them singletons. The sample taken for sequencing was peripheral blood. The receptors shown here come from a woman aged 45 to 65 with active or convalescent COVID-19.

The sample holds many counts of this clone. The J gene is TRBJ1-1, the V gene TRBV4-2, with D maybe TRBD1 (6 bases). The CDR3 has 14 residues. Trimming shortened V by 5 bases and J by 0 bases, and 10 bases separated the two germline ends. CDR1 and CDR2 from the germline V gene are LGHNA and YNFKEQ. CDR3 loop: CASSSGVMNTEAFF. CDR3 in DNA: TGTGCCAGCAGCTCAGGGGTGATGAACACTGAAGCTTTCTTT.

This clone showed up just once. The V and J genes are TRBV27 and TRBJ2-1; D possibly corresponds to TRBD2 (5 bases). The CDR3 runs 17 residues. With 3 bases removed from V and 8 bases from J, the gap between germline ends came to 23 bases. CDR1 and CDR2 from the germline V gene are MNHEY and SMNVEV (reference sequence). CDR3 in DNA: TGTGCCAGCAGTTTTCGATATACAGTACTAGTTAGCTATGAGCAGTTCTTC. This translates into CASSFRYTVLVSYEQFF.

For the CDR3, the DNA is TGTGCCAGCAGCCAAGATTTTGGCAGAAGCTATGGCTACACCTTC. Its protein product is CASSQDFGRSYGYTF. V gene TRBV14 combines with J gene TRBJ1-2; D not certain. Germline assignment: CDR1 SGHDN and CDR2 FVKESK. The V end lost 0 bases, the J end lost 4 bases, and 12 bases lay between the germline ends. The CDR3 is made up of 15 amino acids.

The chain has TRBV25-1 and TRBJ1-1; D may be TRBD1 (6 bases). Trimming took off 5 bases at V and 1 base at J, with 14 bases between the two ends. There are 15 residues in the CDR3. Per the germline V gene, CDR1 is MGHDK and CDR2 is SYGVNS. As DNA, the CDR3 is TGTGCCAGCAGTCAGGGGTTGGGGAAGAACACTGAAGCTTTCTTT. It translates to CASSQGLGKNTEAFF.

This clone was seen a few times. This chain joins TRBV29-1 and TRBJ1-2; 9 nucleotides agree with TRBD1. After removal of 6 bases from V and 5 bases from J, the junction contained 7 bases not matched to a gene. CDR1 is SQVTM and CDR2 is ANQGSEA in the germline V gene. The CDR3 extends over 13 amino acids. CDR3 residues: CSVKDRGGYGYTF. The DNA of the CDR3 is TGCAGCGTGAAGGACAGGGGTGGTTATGGCTACACCTTC.

CDR3 in DNA: TGTGCCAGCAGTTTGGGCCGACGAAACACCATATATTTT. Amino acid sequence: CASSLGRRNTIYF. V usage is TRBV12-3 or TRBV12-4 and J usage is TRBJ1-3; no clear D. Between the trimmed V and J ends, which lost 3 bases and 5 bases, there was a span of 8 bases. CDR3 length: 13 residues.

The rearrangement uses TRBV5-1 and TRBJ2-7, with 7 bases aligning to TRBD1. V was clipped by 7 bases and J by 2 bases; unmatched bases: 6. Germline values: CDR1 SGHRS, CDR2 YFSETQ. CDR3 size: 13 residues. The CDR3, as DNA: TGCGCCAGCTTTAGGACAGGCACCTACGAGCAGTACTTC. Protein: CASFRTGTYEQYF.

The rearrangement links TRBV9 to TRBJ1-5; D not resolved. Per the germline V gene, CDR1 is SGDLS and CDR2 is YYNGEE. Trimming left V 0 bases short and J 7 bases short, with 11 bases between. The CDR3 extends over 14 amino acids. CDR3 DNA: TGTGCCAGCAGCGTAGGCTCGGAGCGACAGCCCCAGCATTTT. It specifies CASSVGSERQPQHF.

V and J are TRBV15 and TRBJ1-2, with TRBD1 matching 8 bases. Losses at the gene ends were 4 bases for V and 4 bases for J; bases not matched to a gene: 8. Per the germline V gene, CDR1 is LNHNV and CDR2 is YYDKDF (reference sequence). The CDR3 is 15 amino acids. The CDR3 reads CATSTGQALVYGYTF. CDR3 sequence (DNA): TGTGCCACCAGCACGGGACAGGCTCTTGTCTATGGCTACACCTTC.

This clone was detected once. This chain links TRBV9 with TRBJ1-3, with 7 bases that match TRBD1. The germline V gene has CDR1 SGDLS and CDR2 YYNGEE. The CDR3 has 14 amino acids. Trimming at V came to 4 bases and at J to 3 bases, leaving 4 bases not matched to a gene. CDR3 coding DNA: TGTGCCAGCAGCCCTGGGACAGTTGGAAACACCATATATTTT. This translates into CASSPGTVGNTIYF.

This chain joins TRBV7-9 and TRBJ2-2, with TRBD1 as a possible D gene (6 bases). The CDR3 runs to 14 residues. Germline values: CDR1 SEHNR, CDR2 FQNEAQ (reference sequence). The V gene lost 0 bases and the J gene lost 4 bases, with 6 bases spanning the gap. The CDR3 DNA is TGTGCCAGCAGCTTAGCGGGGGCCACCGGGGAGCTGTTTTTT. Translating it yields CASSLAGATGELFF.

The V gene is TRBV19, the J gene TRBJ1-1; 8 bases are a match to TRBD1. After removal of 7 bases from V and 1 base from J, the junction contained 14 bases not matched to a gene. CDR3 size: 17 residues. Germline V CDR1 and CDR2: LNHDA, SQIVND (reference sequence). CDR3 in DNA: TGTGCCAGTACCCGGCGGGTGACAGGGGCGTCGAACACTGAAGCTTTCTTT. It codes for CASTRRVTGASNTEAFF.

The chain uses TRBV6-5 and TRBJ2-7; a weak D match, TRBD1 (5 bases). Germline V CDR1 and CDR2: MNHEY, SVGAGI. With 4 bases removed from V and 2 bases from J, the gap between germline ends came to 12 bases. This CDR3 comprises 14 residues. The CDR3 reads CASSLSGNTYEQYF. CDR3 DNA: TGTGCCAGCAGTTTATCAGGGAATACCTACGAGCAGTACTTC.